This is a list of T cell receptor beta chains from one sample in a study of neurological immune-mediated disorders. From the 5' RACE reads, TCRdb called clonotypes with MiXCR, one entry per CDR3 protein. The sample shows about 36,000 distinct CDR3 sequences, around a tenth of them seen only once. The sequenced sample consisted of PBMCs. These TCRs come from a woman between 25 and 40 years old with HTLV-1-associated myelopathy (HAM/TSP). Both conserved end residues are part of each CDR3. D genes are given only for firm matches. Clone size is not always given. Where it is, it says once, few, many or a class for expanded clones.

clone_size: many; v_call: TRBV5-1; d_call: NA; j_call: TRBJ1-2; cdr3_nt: TGCGCCAGCAGCTTCCCCGACAGGAACTATGGCTACACCTTC; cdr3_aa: CASSFPDRNYGYTF
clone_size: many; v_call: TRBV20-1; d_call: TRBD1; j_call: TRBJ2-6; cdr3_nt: TGCAGTGCCGCTGGAACGCGGGACAGGAACTCTGGGGCCAACGTCCTGACTTTC; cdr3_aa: CSAAGTRDRNSGANVLTF
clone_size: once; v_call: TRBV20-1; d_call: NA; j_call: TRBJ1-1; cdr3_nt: TGTAGTGCTAATCGGATGAACACTGAAGCTTTCTTT; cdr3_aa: CSANRMNTEAFF
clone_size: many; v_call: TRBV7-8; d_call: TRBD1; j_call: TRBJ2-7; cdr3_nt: TGTGCCAGCAGTTCCGGCGAGGGACAGCCCACCTACGAGCAGTACTTC; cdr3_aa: CASSSGEGQPTYEQYF
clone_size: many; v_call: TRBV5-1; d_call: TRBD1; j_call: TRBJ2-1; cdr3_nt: TGCGCCAGCAGCCGACAGGGGGCGGGATACAATGAGCAGTTCTTC; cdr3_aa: CASSRQGAGYNEQFF
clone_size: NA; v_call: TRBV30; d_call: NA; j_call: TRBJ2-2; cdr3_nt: TGTGCCTGGAGTGTAGCCGTCACCGGGGAGCTGTTTTTT; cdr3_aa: CAWSVAVTGELFF
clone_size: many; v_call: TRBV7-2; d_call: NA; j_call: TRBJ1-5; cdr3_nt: TGTGCCAGCAGCTTCCAGGGAAATCAGCCCCAGCATTTT; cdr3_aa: CASSFQGNQPQHF
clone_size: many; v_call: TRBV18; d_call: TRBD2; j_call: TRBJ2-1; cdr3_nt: TGTGCCAGCTCACTCCTACTAGCGGGGTTAGAGCAGTTCTTC; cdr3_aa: CASSLLLAGLEQFF
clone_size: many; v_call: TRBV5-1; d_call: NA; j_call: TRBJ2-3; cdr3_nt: TGCGCCAGCAGCTTGGCTTTGACGCAGTATTTT; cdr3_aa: CASSLALTQYF
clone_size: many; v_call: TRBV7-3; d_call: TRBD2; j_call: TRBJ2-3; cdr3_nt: TGTGCCAGCAGCTTGTACAGCGGGGCCCGCACAGATACGCAGTATTTT; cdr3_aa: CASSLYSGARTDTQYF
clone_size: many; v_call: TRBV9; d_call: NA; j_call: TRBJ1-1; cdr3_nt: TGTGCCAGCAGCGTAGCTTCCAACCCTTCAGAAGCTTTCTTT; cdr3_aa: CASSVASNPSEAFF
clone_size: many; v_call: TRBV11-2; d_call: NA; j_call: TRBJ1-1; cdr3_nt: TGTGCCAGCAGTATCATTAACACTGAAGCTTTCTTT; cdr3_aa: CASSIINTEAFF
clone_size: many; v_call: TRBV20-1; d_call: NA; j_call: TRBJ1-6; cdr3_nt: TGCAGTGCTAGTGCGGGGACTTCACCCCTCCACTTT; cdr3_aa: CSASAGTSPLHF
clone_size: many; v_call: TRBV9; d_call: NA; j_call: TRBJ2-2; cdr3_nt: TGTGCCAGCAGCGTAGCCAGTACCGGGGAGCTGTTTTTT; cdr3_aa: CASSVASTGELFF
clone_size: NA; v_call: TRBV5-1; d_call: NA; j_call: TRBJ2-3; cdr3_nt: TGCGCCAGCAGCTTCGTCGGGGGACGCACAGATAAGCAGTATTTT; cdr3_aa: CASSFVGGRTDKQYF
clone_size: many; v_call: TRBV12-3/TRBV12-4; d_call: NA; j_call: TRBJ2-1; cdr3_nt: TGTGCCAGCAGTTCCCTACTAGTTAGGGTTTACAATGAGCAGTTCTTC; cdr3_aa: CASSSLLVRVYNEQFF
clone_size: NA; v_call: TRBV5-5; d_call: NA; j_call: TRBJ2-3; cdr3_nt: TGTGCCAGCAGCTTGGACCCGGGATATCTCACAGATACGCAGTATTTT; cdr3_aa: CASSLDPGYLTDTQYF
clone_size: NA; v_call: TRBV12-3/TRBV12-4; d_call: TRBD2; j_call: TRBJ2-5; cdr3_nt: TGTGCCAGCAGTTGGACTAGCGGGGGCGAGACCCAGTACTTC; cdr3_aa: CASSWTSGGETQYF
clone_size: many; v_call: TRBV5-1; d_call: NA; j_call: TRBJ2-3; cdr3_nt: TGCGCCAGCAGCGCAAGCGGGACAGAAGCAGATACGCAGTATTTT; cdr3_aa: CASSASGTEADTQYF
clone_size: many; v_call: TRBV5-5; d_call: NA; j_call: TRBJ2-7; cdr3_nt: TGTGCCAGCAGCTCGCGGACGCAAAGTCACTACGAGCAGTACTTC; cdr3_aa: CASSSRTQSHYEQYF
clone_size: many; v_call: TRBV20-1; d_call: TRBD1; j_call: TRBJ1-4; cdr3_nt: TGCAGTGCCCCGACAGGGGGCACAAATGAAAAACTGTTTTTT; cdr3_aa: CSAPTGGTNEKLFF
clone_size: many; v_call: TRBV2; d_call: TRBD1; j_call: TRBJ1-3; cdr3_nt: TGTGCCAGCAGCGACAGGGGGCAGGGAAACACCATATATTTT; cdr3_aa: CASSDRGQGNTIYF
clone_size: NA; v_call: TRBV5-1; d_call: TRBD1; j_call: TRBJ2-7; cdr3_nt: TGCGCCAGCAGCTTGGAACCGGGACAGGGAGGCTACGAGCAGTACTTC; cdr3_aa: CASSLEPGQGGYEQYF
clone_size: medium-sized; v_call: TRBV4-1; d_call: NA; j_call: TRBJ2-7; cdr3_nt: TGCGCCAGCAGCCAAGGGTTAAGGGGGTCTTACGAGCAGTACTTC; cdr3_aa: CASSQGLRGSYEQYF
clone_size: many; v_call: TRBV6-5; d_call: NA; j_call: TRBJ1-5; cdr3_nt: TGTGCCAGCAGTACCGGGACGGTGGGCAATCAGCCCCAGCATTTT; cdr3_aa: CASSTGTVGNQPQHF
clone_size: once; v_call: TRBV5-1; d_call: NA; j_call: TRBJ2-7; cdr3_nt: TGCGCCAGCAGCTTGTTAGAGGGGACCTCCGGGCGCGAGCAGTACTTC; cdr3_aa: CASSLLEGTSGREQYF
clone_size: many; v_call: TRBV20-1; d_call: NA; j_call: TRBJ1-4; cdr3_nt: TGCAGTCAGCGTACCCCCAATGAAAAACTGTTTTTT; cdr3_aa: CSQRTPNEKLFF
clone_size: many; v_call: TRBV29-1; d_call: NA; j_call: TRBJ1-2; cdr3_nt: TGCAGCGTTAAGGGGAACTATGGCTACACCTTC; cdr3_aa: CSVKGNYGYTF
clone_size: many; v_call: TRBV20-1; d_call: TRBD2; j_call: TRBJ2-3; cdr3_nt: TGCAGTGCGTTAGCGGGGGGCAACACAGATACGCAGTATTTT; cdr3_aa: CSALAGGNTDTQYF
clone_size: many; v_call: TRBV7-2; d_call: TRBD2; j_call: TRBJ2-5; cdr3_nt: TGTGCCAGCAGCTTGAGCGGGGCCGGGACTAGCGGACAAGAGACCCAGTACTTC; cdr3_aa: CASSLSGAGTSGQETQYF
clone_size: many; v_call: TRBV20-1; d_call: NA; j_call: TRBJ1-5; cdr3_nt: TGCAGTGCCGAAGATGGGGGACTGAAGGGCAATCAGCCCCAGCATTTT; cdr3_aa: CSAEDGGLKGNQPQHF
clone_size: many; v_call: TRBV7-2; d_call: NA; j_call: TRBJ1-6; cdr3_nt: TGTGCCAGCAGCTTAGGGGCCCTTAATTCACCCCTCCACTTT; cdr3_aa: CASSLGALNSPLHF
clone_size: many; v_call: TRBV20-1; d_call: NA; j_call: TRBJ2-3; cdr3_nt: TGCAGTGCTATTACATCGACGAGCACAGATACGCAGTATTTT; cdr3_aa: CSAITSTSTDTQYF
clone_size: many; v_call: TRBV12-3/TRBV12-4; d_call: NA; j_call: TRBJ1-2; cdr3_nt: TGTGCCAGCAGGTACAGGGCTTCTAACTATGGCTACACCTTC; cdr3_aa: CASRYRASNYGYTF
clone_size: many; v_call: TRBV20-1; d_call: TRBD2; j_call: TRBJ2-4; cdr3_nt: TGCAGTGCAAGGGAGGGAAACATTCAGTACTTC; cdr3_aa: CSAREGNIQYF
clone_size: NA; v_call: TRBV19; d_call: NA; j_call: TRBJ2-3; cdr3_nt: TGTGCCAGTAGTATGTTATCTCGGGTCACAGATACGCAGTATTTT; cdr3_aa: CASSMLSRVTDTQYF
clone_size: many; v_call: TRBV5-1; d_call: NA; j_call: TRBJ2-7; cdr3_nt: TGCGCCAGCAGCTTGGTCACAGGGAATTCATACGAGCAGTACTTC; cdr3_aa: CASSLVTGNSYEQYF
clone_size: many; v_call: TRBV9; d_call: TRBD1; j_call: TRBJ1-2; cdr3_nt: TGTGCCAGCAGCGTAGGACAGGGGAACTATGGCTACACCTTC; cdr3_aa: CASSVGQGNYGYTF
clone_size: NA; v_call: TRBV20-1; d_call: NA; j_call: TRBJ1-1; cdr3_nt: TGCAGTGCTTCCTTAAGAGAGGGGGGGGTGTATAAAGCTTTCTTT; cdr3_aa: CSASLREGGVYKAFF
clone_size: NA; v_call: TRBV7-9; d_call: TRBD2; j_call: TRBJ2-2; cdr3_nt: TGTGCCAGCCGCTTCCGGCTCGGGAAAGGGAGGGAAGCCGGGGAGCTGTTTTTT; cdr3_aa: CASRFRLGKGREAGELFF
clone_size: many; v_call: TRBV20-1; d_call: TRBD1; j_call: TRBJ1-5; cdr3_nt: TGCAGTGCTCTCAGGGGGCCCGACAATCAGCCCCAGCATTTT; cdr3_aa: CSALRGPDNQPQHF
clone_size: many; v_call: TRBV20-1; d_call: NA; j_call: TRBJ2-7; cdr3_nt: TGCAGTGCCACAATTAGGGGCCGGGGGTCCTACGAGCAGTACTTC; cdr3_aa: CSATIRGRGSYEQYF
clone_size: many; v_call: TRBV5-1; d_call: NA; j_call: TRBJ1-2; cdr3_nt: TGCGCCAGCAGCTTCCAATCGGGGCAAGAAGGCTACACCTTC; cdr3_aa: CASSFQSGQEGYTF
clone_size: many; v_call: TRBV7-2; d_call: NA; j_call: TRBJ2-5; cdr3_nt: TGTGCCAGCAGCTTAGAGACAAGGAAAGAGACCCAGTACTTC; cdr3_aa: CASSLETRKETQYF
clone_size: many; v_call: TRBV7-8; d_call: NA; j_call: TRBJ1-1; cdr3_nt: TGTGCCAGCAGCTTAGGTGACAGACAGAACACTGAAGCTTTCTTT; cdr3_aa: CASSLGDRQNTEAFF